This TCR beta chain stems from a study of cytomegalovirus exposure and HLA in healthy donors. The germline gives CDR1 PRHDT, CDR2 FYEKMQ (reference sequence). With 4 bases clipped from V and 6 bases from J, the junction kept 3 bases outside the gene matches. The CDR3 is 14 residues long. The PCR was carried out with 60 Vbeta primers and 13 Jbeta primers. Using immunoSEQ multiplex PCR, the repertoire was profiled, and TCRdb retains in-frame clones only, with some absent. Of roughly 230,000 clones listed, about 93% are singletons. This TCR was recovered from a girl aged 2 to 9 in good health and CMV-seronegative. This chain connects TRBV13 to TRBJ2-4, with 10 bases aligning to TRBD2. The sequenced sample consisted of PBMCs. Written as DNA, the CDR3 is TGTGCCAGCAGCTCCGGACTAGCGGCAAACATTCAGTACTTC. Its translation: CASSSGLAANIQYF.